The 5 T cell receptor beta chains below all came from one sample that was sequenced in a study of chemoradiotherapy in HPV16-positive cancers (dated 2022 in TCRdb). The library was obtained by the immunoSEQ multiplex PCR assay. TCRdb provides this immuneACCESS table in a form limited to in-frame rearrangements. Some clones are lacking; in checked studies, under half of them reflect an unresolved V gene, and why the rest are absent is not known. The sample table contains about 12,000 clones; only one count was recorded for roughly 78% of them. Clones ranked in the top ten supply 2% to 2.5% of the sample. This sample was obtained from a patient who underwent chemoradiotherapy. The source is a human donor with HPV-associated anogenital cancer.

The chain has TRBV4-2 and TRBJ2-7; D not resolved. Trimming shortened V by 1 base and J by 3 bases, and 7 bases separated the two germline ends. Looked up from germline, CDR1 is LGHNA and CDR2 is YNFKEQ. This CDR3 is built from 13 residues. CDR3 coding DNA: TGTGCCAGCAGCCAAGGGTTGAGCTACGAGCAGTACTTC. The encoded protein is CASSQGLSYEQYF.

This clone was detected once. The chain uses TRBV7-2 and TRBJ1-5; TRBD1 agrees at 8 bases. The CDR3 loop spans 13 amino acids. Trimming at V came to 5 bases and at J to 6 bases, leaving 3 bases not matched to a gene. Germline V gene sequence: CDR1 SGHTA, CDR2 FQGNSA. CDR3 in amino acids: CASSTDRAQPQHF. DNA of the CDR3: TGTGCCAGCAGCACGGACAGGGCTCAGCCCCAGCATTTT.

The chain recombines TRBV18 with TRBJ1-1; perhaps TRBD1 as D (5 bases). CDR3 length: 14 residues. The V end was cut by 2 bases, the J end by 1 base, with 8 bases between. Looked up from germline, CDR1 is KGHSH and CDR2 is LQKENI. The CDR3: CASSPTGSNTEAFF. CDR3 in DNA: TGTGCCAGCTCACCAACAGGTTCGAACACTGAAGCTTTCTTT.

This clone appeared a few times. For the CDR3, the DNA is TGTGCCAGCAGCGTGACAGCGCATGACAACTATGGCTACACCTTC. It codes for CASSVTAHDNYGYTF. The chain has TRBV5-4 and TRBJ1-2; TRBD1 is a possible D gene (5 bases). Germline values: CDR1 SGHNT, CDR2 YYREEE (reference sequence). V was clipped by 4 bases and J by 2 bases, with 15 bases between them. The CDR3 is 15 amino acids.

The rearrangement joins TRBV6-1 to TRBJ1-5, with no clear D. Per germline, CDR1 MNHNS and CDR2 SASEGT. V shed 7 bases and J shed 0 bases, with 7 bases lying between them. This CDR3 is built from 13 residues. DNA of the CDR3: TGTGCCAGCAAGGATAATAGCAATCAGCCCCAGCATTTT. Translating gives CASKDNSNQPQHF.